These 9 T cell receptor beta chains were sequenced from one sample in a study of blood T cell repertoires in COVID-19. The table came from immunoSEQ multiplex PCR; TCRdb's copy has only in-frame clones and leaves some out. The sample records some 150,000 clones, around 90% being singletons. Sequencing input: peripheral blood. These receptors were collected from a woman aged 60-75 years with active or convalescent COVID-19.

This chain connects TRBV4-3 to TRBJ2-1; 9 bases match TRBD1. Germline V CDR1 and CDR2: LGHNA, YSLEER. V shed 1 base, J shed 5 bases, and the junction held 6 bases outside the gene matches. This CDR3 region has 16 residues. This chain's CDR3 is CASSQVQGAGDNEQFF. CDR3 sequence (DNA): TGCGCCAGCAGCCAAGTACAGGGGGCGGGGGACAATGAGCAGTTCTTC.

This clone came up once. This rearrangement joins TRBV5-6 to TRBJ2-2; 7 bases align to TRBD1. Germline CDR1 SGHDT, CDR2 YYEEEE. CDR3 length: 16 residues. J was trimmed by 4 bases and V by 5 bases; bases with no gene match: 11. This chain's CDR3 is CASRSYNRGGTGELFF. The DNA for the CDR3 is TGTGCCAGCAGAAGCTATAACAGGGGCGGCACCGGGGAGCTGTTTTTT.

This clone was detected a few times. The gene calls are TRBV2 and TRBJ2-3; 8 bases are a match to TRBD1. This CDR3 spans 16 amino acids. After removal of 8 bases from V and 0 bases from J, the junction contained 10 bases not matched to a gene. From germline, CDR1 is SNHLY and CDR2 FYNNEI. CDR3 sequence (DNA): TGTGCCAGCCAGACAGGGGCGAACCCTAGCACAGATACGCAGTATTTT. Amino acid sequence: CASQTGANPSTDTQYF. Full variable domain (missing parts from reference TRBV2 and TRBJ2-3): EPEVTQTPSHQVTQMGQEVILRCVPISNHLYFYWYRQILGQKVEFLVSFYNNEISEKSEIFDDQFSVERPDGSNFTLKIRSTKLEDSAMYFCASQTGANPSTDTQYFGPGTRLTVL.

Details on this clone: This same CDR3 is encoded by further DNA sequences in the sample. The chain carries TRBV9 and TRBJ1-1, with unresolved D. Trimming left V 0 bases short and J 0 bases short, with 6 bases between. This CDR3 is built from 14 residues. CDR1 and CDR2 from the germline V gene are SGDLS and YYNGEE. DNA of the CDR3: TGTGCCAGCAGCGTAGATTATATGAACACTGAAGCTTTCTTT. This sequence encodes CASSVDYMNTEAFF.

The CDR3 region is CASSPPFRAGPYNEQFF. The CDR3 DNA reads as TGTGCCAGCAGCCCCCCTTTTCGAGCGGGGCCCTACAATGAGCAGTTCTTC. This chain links TRBV7-9 with TRBJ2-1, with 7 bases that match TRBD2. This CDR3 region has 17 residues. The germline gives CDR1 SEHNR, CDR2 FQNEAQ (reference sequence). The J segment lost 2 bases and the V segment lost 5 bases, leaving 12 bases of the junction unmatched.

This clone was picked up one time. The chain combines TRBV9 with TRBJ2-7; weak D call: TRBD2 (5 bases). Germline lookup yields CDR1 SGDLS and CDR2 YYNGEE. The CDR3 has 15 residues. The V end was cut by 0 bases, the J end by 0 bases, with 10 bases between. The DNA of the CDR3 is TGTGCCAGCAGCGTAGGTGAGCGGAGCTCCTACGAGCAGTACTTC. It specifies CASSVGERSSYEQYF.

The chain links TRBV10-2 to TRBJ1-6; maybe TRBD1 (5 bases). CDR1 and CDR2 from the germline V gene are WSHSY and SAAADI. V was pared by 0 bases and J by 2 bases, with 11 bases between. The CDR3 loop spans 17 amino acids. The CDR3 bases are TGCGCCAGCAGTGAGTCGATCGGGGGTGCCTATAATTCACCCCTCCACTTT. It yields the protein CASSESIGGAYNSPLHF.

The genes are TRBV5-4 and TRBJ1-2; D is unclear. The CDR3 totals 16 residues. V was clipped by 6 bases and J by 3 bases, with 21 bases between them. Germline V gives CDR1 SGHNT, CDR2 YYREEE (reference sequence). This CDR3 reads CASTPIVGGKDYGYTF. For the CDR3, the DNA is TGTGCCAGCACCCCAATTGTTGGAGGAAAAGACTATGGCTACACCTTC.

This chain connects TRBV5-1 to TRBJ1-2; D remains unclear. The CDR3 is made up of 13 amino acids. V was clipped by 5 bases and J by 5 bases, with 13 bases between them. The V gene's germline CDR1 is SGHRS and CDR2 YFSETQ. CDR3 sequence: CASSLRVPYGYTF. The CDR3 DNA is TGCGCCAGCAGTTTGCGCGTCCCGTATGGCTACACCTTC.